This is a list of T cell receptor beta chains from one sample in a study of shared clonotypes between healthy human individuals. Assay: immunoSEQ multiplex PCR; the TCRdb copy retains only in-frame clones and omits some. The sample yields 2 million to 2.5 million clones, roughly 92% seen once. The sample taken for sequencing was naive CD4+ T cells from PBMCs. Receptors originate from a man between 18 and 35 years old in good health. Some clones in this sample may be carry-over from other donors' samples. The CDR3 runs from the conserved cysteine through the conserved F or W. The D gene is left open where the match is weak. Only part of the rows carry a size: once, few, many, or a class if the clone is expanded.

. | TRBJ2-1 | TRBD1 | TRBV2 | TGTGCCAGCAGGAATACAGGGGGCGATGAGCAGTTCTTC | CASRNTGGDEQFF
. | TRBJ2-1 | . | TRBV19 | TGTGCCAGTAGACCTATTGGGGGAAGTGAGCAGTTCTTC | CASRPIGGSEQFF
. | TRBJ1-2 | TRBD1 | TRBV27 | TGTGCCAGCAGTTTCCGAGGGACAGGAGGTTATGGCTACACCTTC | CASSFRGTGGYGYTF
. | TRBJ1-3 | . | TRBV19 | TGTGCCAGTACATCGATGATCTACTCTGGAAACACCATATATTTT | CASTSMIYSGNTIYF
. | TRBJ1-2 | . | TRBV7-2 | TGTGCCAGCAGCTTAGCGGGGAAGGCCCCCTATCAAGGCTACACCTTC | CASSLAGKAPYQGYTF
. | TRBJ2-7 | . | TRBV5-1 | TGCGCCAGCAGCGAAGGACAGACCTACGAGCAGTACTTC | CASSEGQTYEQYF
. | TRBJ1-3 | . | TRBV23-1 | TGCGCCAGCCCTTTGGGGAGCTCTGGAAACACCATATATTTT | CASPLGSSGNTIYF
once | TRBJ1-2 | TRBD1 | TRBV2 | TGTGCCAGCGCCGGACAGGGACCGATCTATGGCTACACCTTC | CASAGQGPIYGYTF
. | TRBJ2-7 | . | TRBV30 | TGTGCCTACAAAATTTACTACGAGCAGTACTTC | CAYKIYYEQYF
. | TRBJ1-5 | . | TRBV6-5 | TGTGCCAGCAGTTACTCGTGGGAAACGGGGCCCCAGCATTTT | CASSYSWETGPQHF
. | TRBJ2-7 | . | TRBV5-1 | TGCGCCAGCCAGGACAGCTCCTACGAGCAGTACTTC | CASQDSSYEQYF
once | TRBJ2-1 | TRBD2 | TRBV6-5 | TGTGCCAGCAGTCGGCTAGCGGGAGGTGATGAGCAGTTCTTC | CASSRLAGGDEQFF
. | TRBJ2-7 | . | TRBV28 | TGTGCCAGCAGTTCATACATTAGGAGCTCCTACGAGCAGTACTTC | CASSSYIRSSYEQYF
. | TRBJ2-7 | . | TRBV6-6 | TGTGCCAGCAGGGACGACCTGCTGGCCTACGAGCAGTACTTC | CASRDDLLAYEQYF
. | TRBJ2-2 | . | TRBV6-5 | TGTGCCAGCAGCTCCGGGACACTAAACACCGGGGAGCTGTTTTTT | CASSSGTLNTGELFF
. | TRBJ2-7 | . | TRBV28 | TGTGCCATCCAAGACCGCGCCGGCGAGCAGTACTTC | CAIQDRAGEQYF
. | TRBJ2-1 | . | TRBV5-1 | TGCGCCAGCAGCTTGGTGGGGGGCTCCGGCAATGAGCAGTTCTTC | CASSLVGGSGNEQFF
. | TRBJ1-2 | . | TRBV28 | TGTGCCAGCAGTGCCCAAACTTTAGGACAGCTGGGCGGCTACACCTTC | CASSAQTLGQLGGYTF
. | TRBJ2-2 | TRBD1 | TRBV11-2 | TGTGCCAGCAGCCCAGTGTCAGGGGGAAGGGGGGAGCTGTTTTTT | CASSPVSGGRGELFF
. | TRBJ2-7 | TRBD2 | TRBV6-5 | TGTGCCAGCAGCCCCAAGGCTAGCGGAAGATACGAGCAGTACTTC | CASSPKASGRYEQYF
. | TRBJ2-5 | TRBD2 | TRBV5-1 | TGCGCCAGCGGACCCGGACTAGCGGGGGCCTCTGTCGAGACCCAGTACTTC | CASGPGLAGASVETQYF
. | TRBJ2-5 | TRBD2 | TRBV28 | TGTGCCAGCAGTATAACTAGCGAAGAGACCCAGTACTTC | CASSITSEETQYF
. | TRBJ1-2 | . | TRBV5-1 | TGCGCCAGCAGCCCGGACCCATCTAACTATGGCTACACCTTC | CASSPDPSNYGYTF
. | TRBJ2-7 | . | TRBV9 | TGTGCCAGCAGCGTAGCTCCAGCGAAGAGCTCCTACGAGCAGTACTTC | CASSVAPAKSSYEQYF
. | TRBJ2-7 | . | TRBV27 | TGTGCCAGCAGTTTATTTAGCTACGAGCAGTACTTC | CASSLFSYEQYF